The present T cell receptor beta chain was sequenced within a study of cytotoxic CD8 clonotypes in ibrutinib-treated CLL. This clone has just a few counts. Measured with immunoSEQ multiplex PCR; TCRdb has only the in-frame clones, and not every one. The table includes a few hundred thousand clones, 60% to 80% detected once. The sequence came from a human donor with chronic lymphocytic leukemia. The specimen was PBMCs, collected after 36 months of ibrutinib treatment.

This chain's CDR3 is CASSLGTEGYTF. DNA of the CDR3: TGTGCCAGCAGCTTAGGGACGGAGGGCTACACCTTC. The chain recombines TRBV11-2 with TRBJ1-2; D is unresolved. This CDR3 has 12 amino acids. Germline loops: CDR1 SGHAT, CDR2 FQNNGV. V lost 1 base and J lost 8, with 8 bases in between. Full variable domain (remainder filled in from reference TRBV11-2 and TRBJ1-2): EAGVAQSPRYKIIEKRQSVAFWCNPISGHATLYWYQQILGQGPKLLIQFQNNGVVDDSQLPKDRFSAERLKGVDSTLKIQPAKLEDSAVYLCASSLGTEGYTFGSGTRLTVV.